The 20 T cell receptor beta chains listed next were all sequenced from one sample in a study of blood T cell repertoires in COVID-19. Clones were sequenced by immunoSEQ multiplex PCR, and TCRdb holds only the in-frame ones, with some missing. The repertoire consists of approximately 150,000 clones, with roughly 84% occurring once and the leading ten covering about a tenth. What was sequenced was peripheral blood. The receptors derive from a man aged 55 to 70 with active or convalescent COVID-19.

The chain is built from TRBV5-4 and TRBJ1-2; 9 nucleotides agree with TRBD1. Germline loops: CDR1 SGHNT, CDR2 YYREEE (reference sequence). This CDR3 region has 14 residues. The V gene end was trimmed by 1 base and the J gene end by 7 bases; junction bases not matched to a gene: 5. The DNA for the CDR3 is TGTGCCAGCAGCTTGTCCGGGACAGGGATTGGCTACACCTTC. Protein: CASSLSGTGIGYTF.

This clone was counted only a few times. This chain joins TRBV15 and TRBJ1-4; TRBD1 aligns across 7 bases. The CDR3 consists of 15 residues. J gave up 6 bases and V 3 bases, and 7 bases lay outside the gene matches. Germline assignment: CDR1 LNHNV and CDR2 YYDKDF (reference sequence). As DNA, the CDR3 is TGTGCCACCAGCAGGACAGGGACTCCGTATGAAAAACTGTTTTTT. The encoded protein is CATSRTGTPYEKLFF.

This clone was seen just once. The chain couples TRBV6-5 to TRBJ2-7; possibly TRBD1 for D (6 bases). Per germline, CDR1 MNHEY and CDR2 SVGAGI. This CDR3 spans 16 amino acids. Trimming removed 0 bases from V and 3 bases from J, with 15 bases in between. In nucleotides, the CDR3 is TGTGCCAGCAGTTACTCGGCGCAGGGGAGTGTCTACGAGCAGTACTTC. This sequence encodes CASSYSAQGSVYEQYF.

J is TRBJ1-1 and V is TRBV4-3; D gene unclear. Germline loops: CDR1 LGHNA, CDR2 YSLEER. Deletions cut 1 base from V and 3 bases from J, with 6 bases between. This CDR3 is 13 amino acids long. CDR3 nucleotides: TGCGCCAGCAGCCAAGTTAGAGACACTGAAGCTTTCTTT. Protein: CASSQVRDTEAFF.

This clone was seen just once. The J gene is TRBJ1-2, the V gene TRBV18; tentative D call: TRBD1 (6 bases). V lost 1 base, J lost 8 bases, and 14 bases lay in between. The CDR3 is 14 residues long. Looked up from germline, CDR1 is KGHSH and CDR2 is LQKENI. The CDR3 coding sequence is TGTGCCAGCTCACCACGGGGGGGCGCGAAAGGCTACACCTTC. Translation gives CASSPRGGAKGYTF.

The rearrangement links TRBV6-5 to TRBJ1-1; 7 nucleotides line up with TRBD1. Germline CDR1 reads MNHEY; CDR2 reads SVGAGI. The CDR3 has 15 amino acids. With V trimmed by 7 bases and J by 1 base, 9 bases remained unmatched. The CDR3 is CASTLGTAKNTEAFF. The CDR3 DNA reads TGTGCCAGCACCCTAGGGACAGCCAAGAACACTGAAGCTTTCTTT.

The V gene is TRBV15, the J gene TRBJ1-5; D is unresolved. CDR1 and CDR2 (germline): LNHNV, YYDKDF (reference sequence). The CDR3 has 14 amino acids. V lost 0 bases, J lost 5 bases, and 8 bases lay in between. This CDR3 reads CATSRDFGDQPQHF. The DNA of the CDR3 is TGTGCCACCAGCAGAGATTTCGGGGATCAGCCCCAGCATTTT.

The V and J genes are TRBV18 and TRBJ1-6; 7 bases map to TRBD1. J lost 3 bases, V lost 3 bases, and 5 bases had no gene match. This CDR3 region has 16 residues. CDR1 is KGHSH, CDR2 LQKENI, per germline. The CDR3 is CASSPGRDSYNSPLHF. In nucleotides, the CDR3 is TGTGCCAGCTCACCTGGCCGGGACAGCTATAATTCACCCCTCCACTTT.

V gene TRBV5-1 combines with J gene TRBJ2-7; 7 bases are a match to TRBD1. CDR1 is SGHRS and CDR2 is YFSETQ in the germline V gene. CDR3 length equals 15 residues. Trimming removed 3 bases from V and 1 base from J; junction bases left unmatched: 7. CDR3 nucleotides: TGCGCCAGCAGCTCGGAACCGGGACAGTCCTACGAGCAGTACTTC. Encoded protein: CASSSEPGQSYEQYF. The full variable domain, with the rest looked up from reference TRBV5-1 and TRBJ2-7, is KAGVTQTPRYLIKTRGQQVTLSCSPISGHRSVSWYQQTPGQGLQFLFEYFSETQRNKGNFPGRFSGRQFSNSRSEMNVSTLELGDSALYLCASSSEPGQSYEQYFGPGTRLTVT.

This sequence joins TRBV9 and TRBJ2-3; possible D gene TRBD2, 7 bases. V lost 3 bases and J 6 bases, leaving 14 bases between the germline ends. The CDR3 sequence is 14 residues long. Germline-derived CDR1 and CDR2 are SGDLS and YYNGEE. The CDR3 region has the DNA TGTGCCAGCAGCGCGGCCGGGGGGCGGGATACGCAGTATTTT. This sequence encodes CASSAAGGRDTQYF.

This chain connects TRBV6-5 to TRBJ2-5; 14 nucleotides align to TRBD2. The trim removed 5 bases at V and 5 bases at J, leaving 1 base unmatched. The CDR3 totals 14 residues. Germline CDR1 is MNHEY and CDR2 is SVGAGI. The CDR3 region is CASSRTSGRETQYF. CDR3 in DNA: TGTGCCAGCAGTCGGACTAGCGGGAGGGAGACCCAGTACTTC.

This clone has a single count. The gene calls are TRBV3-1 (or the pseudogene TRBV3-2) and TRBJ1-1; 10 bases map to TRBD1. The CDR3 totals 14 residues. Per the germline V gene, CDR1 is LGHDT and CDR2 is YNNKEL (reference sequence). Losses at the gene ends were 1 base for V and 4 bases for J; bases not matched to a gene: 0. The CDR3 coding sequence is TGTGCCAGCAGCCAAGGGACAGGGGGCACTGAAGCTTTCTTT. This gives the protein CASSQGTGGTEAFF.

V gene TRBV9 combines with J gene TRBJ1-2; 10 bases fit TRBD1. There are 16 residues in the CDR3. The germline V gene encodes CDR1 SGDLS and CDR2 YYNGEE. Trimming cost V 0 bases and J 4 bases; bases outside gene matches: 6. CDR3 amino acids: CASSVGTGGFFYGYTF. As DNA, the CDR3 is TGTGCCAGCAGCGTAGGGACAGGGGGATTTTTCTATGGCTACACCTTC.

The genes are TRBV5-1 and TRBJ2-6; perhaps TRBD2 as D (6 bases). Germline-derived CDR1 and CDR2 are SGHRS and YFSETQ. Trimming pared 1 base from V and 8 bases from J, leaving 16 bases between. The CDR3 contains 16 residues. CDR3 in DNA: TGCGCCAGCAGCTTGATCGTCTCCGGAGGGACCAACGTCCTGACTTTC. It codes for CASSLIVSGGTNVLTF.

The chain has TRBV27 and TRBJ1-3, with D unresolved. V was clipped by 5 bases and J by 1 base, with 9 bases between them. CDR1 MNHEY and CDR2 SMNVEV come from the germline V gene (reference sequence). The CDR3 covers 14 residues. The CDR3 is CASSPRVSGNTIYF. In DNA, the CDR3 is TGTGCCAGCAGTCCGAGGGTTTCTGGAAACACCATATATTTT.

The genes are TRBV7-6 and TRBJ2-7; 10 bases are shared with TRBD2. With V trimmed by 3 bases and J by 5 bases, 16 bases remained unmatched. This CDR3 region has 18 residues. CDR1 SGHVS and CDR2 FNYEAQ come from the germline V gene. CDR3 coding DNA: TGTGCCAGCAGCTTTTCCCGGACTAGCGGCCAACCTACGAACGAGCAGTACGTC. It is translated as CASSFSRTSGQPTNEQYV.

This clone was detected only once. CDR3 loop: CASSPWGQNYGYTF. The CDR3 coding sequence is TGTGCCAGCTCACCATGGGGACAGAACTATGGCTACACCTTC. V gene TRBV18 combines with J gene TRBJ1-2, with TRBD1 matching over 7 bases. V was clipped by 2 bases and J by 2 bases; unmatched bases: 2. CDR3 size: 14 residues. Germline CDR1 is KGHSH and CDR2 is LQKENI.

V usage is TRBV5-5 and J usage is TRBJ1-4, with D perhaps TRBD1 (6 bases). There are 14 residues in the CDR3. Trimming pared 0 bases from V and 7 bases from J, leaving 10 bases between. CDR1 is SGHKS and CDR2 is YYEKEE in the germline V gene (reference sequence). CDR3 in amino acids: CASSLAGAGEKLFF. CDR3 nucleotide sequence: TGTGCCAGCAGCTTGGCAGGGGCCGGTGAAAAACTGTTTTTT.

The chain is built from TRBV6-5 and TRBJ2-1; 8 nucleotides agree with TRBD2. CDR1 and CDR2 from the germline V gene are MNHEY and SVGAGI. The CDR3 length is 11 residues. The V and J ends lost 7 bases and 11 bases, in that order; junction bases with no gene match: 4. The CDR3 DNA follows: TGTGCCAGCACCCGGGGGGGGAAGCAGTTCTTC. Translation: CASTRGGKQFF.

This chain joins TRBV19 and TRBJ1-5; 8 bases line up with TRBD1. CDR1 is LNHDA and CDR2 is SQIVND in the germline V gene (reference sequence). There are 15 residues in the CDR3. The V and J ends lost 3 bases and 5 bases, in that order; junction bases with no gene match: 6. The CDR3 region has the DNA TGTGCCAGTAGTATTCAACGGACAGGGTATCAGCCCCAGCATTTT. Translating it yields CASSIQRTGYQPQHF.